What follows are 7 T cell receptor beta chains derived from one specimen sequenced in a study of blood T cell repertoires in COVID-19. TCRdb's table, derived via immunoSEQ multiplex PCR, lists solely in-frame clones and lacks some. This sample has roughly 230,000 clones, with almost 85% found just once. Sequenced input: peripheral blood. The receptor source for this set is a man between 50 and 59 years old with COVID-19, enrolled during active disease.

This clone appeared once. This chain uses TRBV15 with TRBJ1-2, with a weak D call TRBD1 (5 bases). V lost 0 bases, J lost 6 bases, and 17 bases lay in between. CDR1 and CDR2 (germline): LNHNV, YYDKDF (reference sequence). CDR3 length: 16 residues. The CDR3 loop reads CATSRDWGVRRDGYTF. The CDR3, as DNA: TGTGCCACCAGCAGAGATTGGGGGGTTAGGAGGGATGGCTACACCTTC.

This clone was counted once. The chain recombines TRBV7-3 with TRBJ2-7, with 9 bases that match TRBD2. The CDR3 covers 15 residues. V was clipped by 0 bases and J by 7 bases; unmatched bases: 7. Germline V gives CDR1 SGHTA, CDR2 FQGTGA. CDR3 amino acids: CASSLTPGLANEQYF. The CDR3 DNA reads TGTGCCAGCAGCTTAACTCCGGGACTAGCAAATGAGCAGTACTTC.

The chain employs TRBV6-2 or TRBV6-3 and TRBJ1-5, with TRBD1 matching 7 bases. Unmatched junction bases numbered 13, after V lost 6 bases and J lost 2 bases. CDR1 and CDR2 from the germline V gene are MNHEY and SVGEGT. The CDR3 is made up of 17 amino acids. The chain's CDR3 is CASSHSAGGLGNQPQHF. Here the CDR3 DNA reads TGTGCCAGCAGCCACAGCGCAGGGGGTTTGGGCAATCAGCCCCAGCATTTT.

The rearrangement links TRBV2 to TRBJ2-2; 12 bases are shared with TRBD2. V trimming: 3 bases; J trimming: 0 bases; junction bases outside the gene matches: 8. CDR1 and CDR2 (germline): SNHLY, FYNNEI. This CDR3 comprises 19 residues. The CDR3: CASSDKSSGGESNTGELFF. CDR3 DNA: TGTGCCAGCAGTGATAAGTCTAGCGGGGGGGAGTCGAACACCGGGGAGCTGTTTTTT.

This clone came up once. This chain joins TRBV6-5 and TRBJ2-5, with TRBD2 as a possible D gene (6 bases). The CDR3 length is 15 residues. Germline lookup yields CDR1 MNHEY and CDR2 SVGAGI. V was cut by 3 bases and J by 2 bases, with 13 bases left in between. CDR3 sequence reads: CASSYRGLLQETQYF. The CDR3 coding sequence is TGTGCCAGCAGTTATCGGGGACTCCTTCAAGAGACCCAGTACTTC.

The chain couples TRBV18 to TRBJ2-2; 9 nucleotides align to TRBD1. V lost 5 bases and J lost 4; bases outside the gene matches: 5. Germline V gene data show CDR1 as KGHSH and CDR2 as LQKENI. CDR3 length equals 15 residues. DNA of the CDR3: TGTGCCAGCTCATCACAGGGGGCCGGCACCGGGGAGCTGTTTTTT. This gives the protein CASSSQGAGTGELFF.

This chain links TRBV5-1 with TRBJ2-1; D is ambiguous. This CDR3 contains 13 residues. Trimming removed 4 bases from V and 4 bases from J, with 9 bases in between. The germline V gene has CDR1 SGHRS and CDR2 YFSETQ. CDR3 residues: CASSRREYNEQFF. In DNA form, the CDR3 reads TGCGCCAGCAGCCGGAGAGAGTACAATGAGCAGTTCTTC.